Here is one TCR beta chain with its context. V lost 7 bases to trimming and J lost 3 bases; unmatched junction nucleotides: 5. This CDR3 is 12 amino acids long. Germline V gives CDR1 SQVTM, CDR2 ANQGSEA. This record belongs to a study of blood T cell repertoires in COVID-19. About the research overall: Sources were T cells, B-cell-depleted T cells, or PBMCs; the material itself was cDNA or gDNA.

Allocation to cohorts depended on clinical history reported by the participants. TCRdb's table, derived via immunoSEQ multiplex PCR, lists solely in-frame clones and lacks some. Of a few hundred thousand clones listed, roughly nine tenths were seen once; the top ten hold roughly 8.5%. The genes are TRBV29-1 and TRBJ2-7; 8 bases fit TRBD1. The sequenced material came from PBMCs or T cells enriched from blood (not recorded which). The sequence was collected from a woman aged 55-69 years who had recovered from COVID-19. CDR3 DNA: TGCAGCGCCAAGGACAGGGACTACGAGCAGTACTTC. This sequence encodes CSAKDRDYEQYF.